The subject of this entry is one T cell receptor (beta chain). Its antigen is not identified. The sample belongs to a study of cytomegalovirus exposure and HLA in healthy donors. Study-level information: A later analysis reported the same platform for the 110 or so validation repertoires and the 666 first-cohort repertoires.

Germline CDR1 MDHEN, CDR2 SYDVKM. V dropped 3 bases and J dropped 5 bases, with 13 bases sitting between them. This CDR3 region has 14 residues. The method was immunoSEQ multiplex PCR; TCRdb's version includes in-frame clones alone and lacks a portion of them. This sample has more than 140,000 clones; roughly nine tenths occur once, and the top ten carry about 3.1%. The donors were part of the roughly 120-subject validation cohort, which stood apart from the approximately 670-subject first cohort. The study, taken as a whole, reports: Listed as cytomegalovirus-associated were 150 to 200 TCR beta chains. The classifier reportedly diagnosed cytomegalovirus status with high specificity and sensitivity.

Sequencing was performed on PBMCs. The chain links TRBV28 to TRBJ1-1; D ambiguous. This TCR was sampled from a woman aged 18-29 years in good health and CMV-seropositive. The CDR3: CASSFTTARTEAFF. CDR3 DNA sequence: TGTGCCAGCAGTTTTACCACGGCGAGGACTGAAGCTTTCTTT.